This T cell receptor beta chain was captured by sequencing in a study of T cells after yellow fever vaccination. Deletions cut 3 bases from V and 0 bases from J, with 12 bases between. This CDR3 has 16 amino acids. The V gene's germline CDR1 is MDHEN and CDR2 SYDVKM. TCRdb called the 5' RACE reads again in MiXCR, with one record for every CDR3 protein. The data contain 500,000 to 550,000 distinct CDR3 sequences, around a fifth of them singletons. The specimen comprised PBMCs, sampled about 20 days after the first yellow fever vaccination. This receptor was obtained from a man between 18 and 35 years old who received the YFV17D yellow fever vaccine. The rearrangement joins TRBV28 to TRBJ1-3; D gene unclear. The CDR3 protein is CASSFFGLSSGNTIYF. In nucleotides, the CDR3 is TGTGCCAGCAGTTTCTTTGGGTTGAGCTCTGGAAACACCATATATTTT.